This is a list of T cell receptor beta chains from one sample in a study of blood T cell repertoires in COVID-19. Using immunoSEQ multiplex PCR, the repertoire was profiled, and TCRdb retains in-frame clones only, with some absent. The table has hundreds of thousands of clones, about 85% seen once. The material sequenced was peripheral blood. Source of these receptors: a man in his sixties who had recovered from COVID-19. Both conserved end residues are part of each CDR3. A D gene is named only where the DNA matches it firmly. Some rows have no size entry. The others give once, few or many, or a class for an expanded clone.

CDR3 protein: CASSLNRVVTEAFF
CDR3 DNA: TGTGCCAGCAGTTTAAACAGGGTAGTCACTGAAGCTTTCTTT
V gene: TRBV27
clone size: NA
D gene: NA
J gene: TRBJ1-1

CDR3 protein: CASLLVKRDRGKQPQHF
CDR3 DNA: TGCGCCAGCCTATTGGTAAAACGGGACAGGGGGAAACAGCCCCAGCATTTT
V gene: TRBV10-2
clone size: NA
D gene: TRBD1
J gene: TRBJ1-5

CDR3 protein: CASSFGASLAGNEQFF
CDR3 DNA: TGTGCCAGCAGTTTTGGGGCCTCGCTAGCGGGCAATGAGCAGTTCTTC
V gene: TRBV28
clone size: NA
D gene: TRBD2
J gene: TRBJ2-1

CDR3 protein: CASSQVGLRVGAYTGELFF
CDR3 DNA: TGCGCCAGCAGCCAAGTGGGCCTTAGGGTGGGGGCCTACACCGGGGAGCTGTTTTTT
V gene: TRBV4-1
clone size: NA
D gene: NA
J gene: TRBJ2-2

CDR3 protein: CASRRGQGTGELFF
CDR3 DNA: TGTGCCAGCAGGAGAGGACAGGGGACCGGGGAGCTGTTTTTT
V gene: TRBV6-5
clone size: NA
D gene: TRBD1
J gene: TRBJ2-2

CDR3 protein: CASSLEGQGKEKLFF
CDR3 DNA: TGCGCCAGCAGCTTGGAGGGACAGGGGAAAGAAAAACTGTTTTTT
V gene: TRBV5-1
clone size: NA
D gene: TRBD1
J gene: TRBJ1-4

CDR3 protein: CASSLGAGGQYEQFF
CDR3 DNA: TGTGCCAGCAGCTTAGGGGCAGGTGGGCAATATGAGCAGTTCTTC
V gene: TRBV7-9
clone size: NA
D gene: NA
J gene: TRBJ2-1

CDR3 protein: CASSPKGARDGELFF
CDR3 DNA: TGTGCCAGCAGCCCAAAGGGGGCGAGGGACGGGGAGCTGTTTTTT
V gene: TRBV7-6
clone size: NA
D gene: TRBD1
J gene: TRBJ2-2

CDR3 protein: CASSVARGRGETQYF
CDR3 DNA: TGTGCCAGCAGCGTAGCAAGGGGCCGTGGAGAGACCCAGTACTTC
V gene: TRBV9
clone size: NA
D gene: NA
J gene: TRBJ2-5

CDR3 protein: CASSQVGTTEAFF
CDR3 DNA: TGTGCCAGCAGCCAGGTAGGCACAACTGAAGCTTTCTTT
V gene: TRBV6-5
clone size: NA
D gene: NA
J gene: TRBJ1-1

CDR3 protein: CASSFKPQGGSTDTQYF
CDR3 DNA: TGCGCCAGCAGCTTTAAACCACAGGGGGGGAGCACAGATACGCAGTATTTT
V gene: TRBV5-1
clone size: once
D gene: NA
J gene: TRBJ2-3

CDR3 protein: CAAGGWTGELFF
CDR3 DNA: TGTGCCGCGGGGGGATGGACCGGGGAGCTGTTTTTT
V gene: TRBV6-5
clone size: NA
D gene: TRBD2
J gene: TRBJ2-2

CDR3 protein: CASSPWGAGGTYEQYF
CDR3 DNA: TGTGCCAGCTCCCCCTGGGGAGCGGGGGGTACCTACGAGCAGTACTTC
V gene: TRBV3-1/TRBV3-2
clone size: once
D gene: TRBD2
J gene: TRBJ2-7

CDR3 protein: CASSFDRGTEAFF
CDR3 DNA: TGCGCCAGCAGCTTCGACCGGGGAACTGAAGCTTTCTTT
V gene: TRBV5-1
clone size: NA
D gene: NA
J gene: TRBJ1-1

CDR3 protein: CATSDLLGQGRAGELFF
CDR3 DNA: TGTGCCACCAGTGATTTGCTCGGACAGGGGAGGGCCGGGGAGCTGTTTTTT
V gene: TRBV24-1
clone size: NA
D gene: TRBD1
J gene: TRBJ2-2

CDR3 protein: CASRQDRGETYEQYF
CDR3 DNA: TGTGCCAGCCGCCAGGACAGGGGCGAAACCTACGAGCAGTACTTC
V gene: TRBV6-5
clone size: NA
D gene: TRBD1
J gene: TRBJ2-7

CDR3 protein: CAWNLNHYDLGEKLFF
CDR3 DNA: TGTGCCTGGAACCTAAACCATTATGATCTCGGTGAAAAACTGTTTTTT
V gene: TRBV30
clone size: NA
D gene: NA
J gene: TRBJ1-4

CDR3 protein: CASSLTTRDRGRGNQPQHF
CDR3 DNA: TGTGCCAGCAGCTTAACCACCCGGGACAGGGGGCGAGGCAATCAGCCCCAGCATTTT
V gene: TRBV7-7
clone size: NA
D gene: TRBD1
J gene: TRBJ1-5

CDR3 protein: CATSDSAGGSTDTQYF
CDR3 DNA: TGTGCCACCAGTGATTCGGCGGGGGGGAGCACAGATACGCAGTATTTT
V gene: TRBV24-1
clone size: many
D gene: TRBD2
J gene: TRBJ2-3

CDR3 protein: CASSLPSGRDTQYF
CDR3 DNA: TGCGCCAGCAGCTTACCCTCGGGGAGGGATACGCAGTATTTT
V gene: TRBV5-1
clone size: NA
D gene: NA
J gene: TRBJ2-3

CDR3 protein: CASSRSGQPQHF
CDR3 DNA: TGTGCCAGCAGTCGCTCGGGACAGCCCCAGCATTTT
V gene: TRBV28
clone size: NA
D gene: NA
J gene: TRBJ1-5

CDR3 protein: CASSITGVSGANVLTF
CDR3 DNA: TGTGCCAGTAGTATAACAGGAGTCTCTGGGGCCAACGTCCTGACTTTC
V gene: TRBV19
clone size: NA
D gene: NA
J gene: TRBJ2-6

CDR3 protein: CASSPPSTGTNYGYTF
CDR3 DNA: TGTGCCAGCTCACCACCGTCGACAGGGACTAACTATGGCTACACCTTC
V gene: TRBV18
clone size: NA
D gene: TRBD1
J gene: TRBJ1-2

CDR3 protein: CASTGLAGRDTQYF
CDR3 DNA: TGCGCCAGCACGGGACTAGCGGGGAGAGATACGCAGTATTTT
V gene: TRBV5-1
clone size: NA
D gene: TRBD2
J gene: TRBJ2-3

CDR3 protein: CATSDGTYSYNEQFF
CDR3 DNA: TGTGCCACCAGTGATGGGACATACTCCTACAATGAGCAGTTCTTC
V gene: TRBV24-1
clone size: NA
D gene: NA
J gene: TRBJ2-1

CDR3 protein: CASSLGGGGMGTDTQYF
CDR3 DNA: TGCGCCAGCAGCTTGGGAGGGGGCGGAATGGGCACAGATACGCAGTATTTT
V gene: TRBV5-1
clone size: NA
D gene: TRBD1
J gene: TRBJ2-3

CDR3 protein: CASSQVRVMFQETQYF
CDR3 DNA: TGTGCCAGCAGCCAGGTGCGAGTAATGTTTCAAGAGACCCAGTACTTC
V gene: TRBV3-1/TRBV3-2
clone size: few
D gene: NA
J gene: TRBJ2-5

CDR3 protein: CASSLALDRGSYNEQFF
CDR3 DNA: TGCGCCAGCAGCTTGGCCCTCGACAGGGGGTCCTACAATGAGCAGTTCTTC
V gene: TRBV5-1
clone size: NA
D gene: TRBD1
J gene: TRBJ2-1

CDR3 protein: CASSSGLAGPRNYEQYF
CDR3 DNA: TGTGCCAGCAGCTCAGGACTAGCGGGGCCCCGGAACTACGAGCAGTACTTC
V gene: TRBV7-9
clone size: NA
D gene: TRBD2
J gene: TRBJ2-7

CDR3 protein: CATRQENTEAFF
CDR3 DNA: TGTGCCACACGACAGGAGAACACTGAAGCTTTCTTT
V gene: TRBV10-3
clone size: NA
D gene: NA
J gene: TRBJ1-1

CDR3 protein: CASTLSGRGTDTQYF
CDR3 DNA: TGTGCCAGCACATTATCGGGCAGGGGTACAGATACGCAGTATTTT
V gene: TRBV6-5
clone size: NA
D gene: NA
J gene: TRBJ2-3

CDR3 protein: CASRGGQGYEQFF
CDR3 DNA: TGCGCCAGCAGGGGAGGACAGGGCTATGAGCAGTTCTTC
V gene: TRBV5-1
clone size: NA
D gene: TRBD1
J gene: TRBJ2-1

CDR3 protein: CASSYGSGTAFYGYTF
CDR3 DNA: TGCGCCAGCAGCTACGGCTCGGGGACAGCTTTCTATGGCTACACCTTC
V gene: TRBV5-1
clone size: NA
D gene: TRBD1
J gene: TRBJ1-2

CDR3 protein: CASSETRSGANVLTF
CDR3 DNA: TGTGCCAGCAGTGAAACGCGTTCTGGGGCCAACGTCCTGACTTTC
V gene: TRBV6-1
clone size: NA
D gene: NA
J gene: TRBJ2-6

CDR3 protein: CASSPVGLGETQYF
CDR3 DNA: TGTGCCAGCTCACCAGTAGGCCTAGGAGAGACCCAGTACTTC
V gene: TRBV18
clone size: NA
D gene: NA
J gene: TRBJ2-5

CDR3 protein: CASSAGLAGYNEQFF
CDR3 DNA: TGTGCCAGCAGCGCTGGACTAGCGGGGTACAATGAGCAGTTCTTC
V gene: TRBV9
clone size: once
D gene: TRBD2
J gene: TRBJ2-1